These T cell receptor beta chains were read from a single sample in a study of CD8 T cells in ankylosing spondylitis. Using its own MiXCR run on the 5' RACE reads, TCRdb lists one record per CDR3 protein. The sample holds hundreds of thousands of distinct CDR3 sequences, about 10% seen once. Material for sequencing was blood, either unsorted or a sorted T cell fraction (not recorded which). The origin of the receptors is a male donor with ankylosing spondylitis or in good health (not recorded which). CDR3s include the opening cysteine and the closing phenylalanine or tryptophan. D genes are given only for firm matches. Size is omitted from some rows. Given values are once, few, many or a class for expanded clones.

clone_size d_call j_call v_call cdr3_aa cdr3_nt
many NA TRBJ1-5 TRBV12-3/TRBV12-4 CASSRRLENQPQHF TGTGCCAGCAGCCGGCGATTAGAGAATCAGCCCCAGCATTTT
NA TRBD2 TRBJ2-5 TRBV5-8 CASSLLAGARQETQSF TGTGCCAGCAGCTTGTTAGCGGGGGCTCGTCAGGAGACCCAGTCCTTC
many NA TRBJ2-7 TRBV5-1 CARGQSSYEQYF TGCGCCAGGGGACAAAGCTCCTACGAGCAGTACTTC
many NA TRBJ2-4 TRBV4-1 CASSQDPGQSDPAKNIQYF TGCGCCAGCAGCCAAGATCCAGGACAATCAGACCCAGCCAAAAACATTCAGTACTTC
many NA TRBJ2-5 TRBV14 CASSQFVGYQETQYF TGTGCCAGCAGCCAATTCGTTGGATACCAAGAGACCCAGTACTTC
many TRBD1 TRBJ2-1 TRBV28 CASSQTGTEQFF TGTGCCAGCAGTCAGACAGGGACAGAGCAGTTCTTC
many TRBD1 TRBJ1-3 TRBV20-1 CSARPGGTGNTIYF TGCAGTGCTAGGCCAGGGGGAACTGGAAACACCATATATTTT
few NA TRBJ2-2 TRBV28 CASSALSGNTGELFF TGTGCCAGCAGTGCCTTAAGCGGGAACACCGGGGAGCTGTTTTTT
many NA TRBJ2-3 TRBV13 CASSVLMDTQYF TGTGCCAGCAGCGTCCTCATGGATACGCAGTATTTT
few TRBD1 TRBJ1-1 TRBV7-3 CASSSTGVDTEAFF TGTGCCAGCAGCTCGACAGGGGTGGACACTGAAGCTTTCTTT
many NA TRBJ1-3 TRBV11-2 CASSGGGRRHSGNTIYF TGTGCCAGCAGCGGGGGGGGTAGACGACACTCTGGAAACACCATATATTTT
many TRBD2 TRBJ2-3 TRBV5-1 CASSIGGGRDTQYF TGCGCCAGCAGCATTGGCGGGGGGCGCGATACGCAGTATTTT
many NA TRBJ1-1 TRBV6-1 CASTLTRNTEAFF TGTGCCAGCACATTGACAAGGAACACTGAAGCTTTCTTT
many NA TRBJ2-7 TRBV20-1 CSATDRLSVYEQYF TGCAGTGCCACTGACCGACTAAGTGTCTACGAGCAGTACTTC
many NA TRBJ1-2 TRBV4-2 CASSQEIGLYGYTF TGTGCCAGCAGCCAAGAGATAGGGCTCTATGGCTACACCTTC
few NA TRBJ2-3 TRBV5-1 CASSPQGGSDTQYF TGCGCCAGCAGCCCCCAGGGGGGGTCAGATACGCAGTATTTT
NA TRBD2 TRBJ2-3 TRBV20-1 CSAPGSGGDTQYF TGCAGCGCCCCAGGAAGCGGGGGTGATACGCAGTATTTT
many NA TRBJ2-1 TRBV4-2 CASSQVNLEGMNEQFF TGTGCCAGCAGCCAAGTTAATCTAGAAGGAATGAATGAGCAGTTCTTC
many TRBD2 TRBJ2-1 TRBV20-1 CSARLAGGLGEQFF TGCAGTGCTAGACTAGCGGGGGGTTTGGGGGAGCAGTTCTTC
NA TRBD1 TRBJ1-2 TRBV5-1 CASSPPGQYYGYTF TGCGCCAGCAGCCCTCCGGGACAGTACTATGGCTACACCTTC
NA NA TRBJ1-3 TRBV5-1 CASSFEGVGNTIYF TGCGCCAGCAGCTTCGAGGGAGTGGGAAACACCATATATTTT
many TRBD1 TRBJ2-1 TRBV27 CASSSNRGLRNNEQFF TGTGCCAGCAGTTCAAACAGGGGGCTAAGGAACAATGAGCAGTTCTTC
NA NA TRBJ1-3 TRBV2 CASSEEGSAGNTIYF TGTGCCAGCAGTGAGGAGGGGTCGGCTGGAAACACCATATATTTT
many NA TRBJ2-1 TRBV12-3/TRBV12-4 CASTSVQYNEQFF TGTGCCAGCACCTCCGTTCAGTACAATGAGCAGTTCTTC
many NA TRBJ2-7 TRBV7-2 CASSTRGTYEQYF TGTGCCAGCAGCACGCGGGGTACCTACGAGCAGTACTTC
many NA TRBJ2-6 TRBV20-1 CSARIQGGAGANVLTF TGCAGTGCTAGAATCCAGGGTGGCGCTGGGGCCAACGTCCTGACTTTC
many TRBD1 TRBJ2-7 TRBV5-1 CASTYKGTGMYEQYF TGCGCCAGCACGTATAAAGGGACAGGGATGTACGAGCAGTACTTC
many TRBD1 TRBJ2-7 TRBV28 CASRIGGSNSYEQYF TGTGCCAGCAGGATAGGGGGCTCCAACTCCTACGAGCAGTACTTC
many TRBD1 TRBJ2-1 TRBV5-1 CASSLQGQSYNEQFF TGCGCCAGCAGCTTACAGGGGCAGTCCTACAATGAGCAGTTCTTC
many TRBD2 TRBJ2-7 TRBV20-1 CSAQPGLAGFSYEQYF TGCAGTGCTCAACCAGGACTAGCGGGGTTCTCCTACGAGCAGTACTTC
NA TRBD1 TRBJ1-5 TRBV12-3/TRBV12-4 CASSPTGRGSQPQHF TGTGCCAGCAGTCCGACAGGGCGAGGGAGTCAGCCCCAGCATTTT
many TRBD1 TRBJ2-7 TRBV7-8 CASSPARQGLYEQYF TGTGCCAGCAGCCCGGCCCGACAGGGGCTATACGAGCAGTACTTC
many NA TRBJ2-5 TRBV5-6 CASSGNVSVSETQYF TGTGCCAGCAGCGGCAACGTCAGCGTTTCGGAGACCCAGTACTTC
many NA TRBJ2-3 TRBV5-1 CASSILRDGLADTQYF TGCGCCAGCAGCATACTACGGGACGGATTGGCAGATACGCAGTATTTT
many NA TRBJ2-3 TRBV6-1 CATKRGAGLSDTQYF TGTGCCACCAAGAGGGGGGCTGGTCTTTCGGATACGCAGTATTTT
many NA TRBJ1-4 TRBV7-2 CASSARVATNEKLFF TGTGCCAGCAGCGCAAGGGTTGCAACTAATGAAAAACTGTTTTTT
many NA TRBJ2-5 TRBV20-1 CSASHPISMRETQYF TGCAGTGCTAGTCATCCGATTTCGATGAGGGAGACCCAGTACTTC
few NA TRBJ1-1 TRBV7-2 CASSLVPLTNTEAFF TGTGCCAGCAGCTTAGTCCCCCTGACGAACACTGAAGCTTTCTTT
many TRBD1 TRBJ1-6 TRBV7-8 CASSLAGQGAVIANSPLHF TGTGCCAGCAGCTTAGCGGGACAGGGGGCGGTGATCGCTAATTCACCCCTCCACTTT
NA NA TRBJ1-4 TRBV7-8 CASSLLTGSDEKLFF TGTGCCAGCAGCCTCCTGACGGGTTCTGATGAAAAACTGTTTTTT
many NA TRBJ1-1 TRBV5-1 CASSGAGGPTEAFF TGCGCCAGCAGCGGGGCGGGGGGCCCTACTGAAGCTTTCTTT
NA TRBD1 TRBJ1-4 TRBV28 CASRGQGGSTNEKLFF TGTGCCAGCAGGGGCCAGGGGGGATCAACTAATGAAAAACTGTTTTTT
many NA TRBJ2-1 TRBV20-1 CSASTNEQFF TGCAGTGCTAGCACCAATGAGCAGTTCTTC
many NA TRBJ1-5 TRBV24-1 CAHTILGGEESNQPQHF TGTGCCCACACAATTCTCGGAGGGGAGGAAAGCAATCAGCCCCAGCATTTT
many NA TRBJ2-1 TRBV5-1 CASSPMRTNEQFF TGCGCCAGCAGCCCGATGCGCACTAATGAGCAGTTCTTC
many TRBD1 TRBJ2-1 TRBV10-3 CAISESGTGINEQFF TGTGCCATCAGTGAGTCGGGGACAGGGATCAATGAGCAGTTCTTC
many NA TRBJ2-3 TRBV3-1 CASSRTTDTQYF TGTGCCAGCAGCCGGACCACAGATACGCAGTATTTT
NA NA TRBJ1-2 TRBV24-1 CATSQGVPNYGYTF TGTGCCACCAGCCAGGGAGTTCCTAACTATGGCTACACCTTC
many TRBD2 TRBJ2-1 TRBV5-1 CASSLSGGTHSYNEQFF TGCGCCAGCAGCTTGTCCGGGGGGACCCACTCCTACAATGAGCAGTTCTTC
many TRBD2 TRBJ2-3 TRBV5-1 CASSPGLAGAFTDTQYF TGCGCCAGCAGCCCCGGACTAGCGGGGGCCTTCACAGATACGCAGTATTTT
many NA TRBJ1-6 TRBV12-3/TRBV12-4 CASTTEYNSPLHF TGTGCCAGCACCACAGAATATAATTCACCCCTCCACTTT
NA TRBD2 TRBJ2-7 TRBV3-1 CASCLSLGSSGTRTYEQYF TGTGCCAGCTGTTTATCCCTTGGCAGTAGCGGGACCAGAACCTACGAGCAGTACTTC
many NA TRBJ1-4 TRBV18 CASSTQGGGEKLFF TGTGCCAGCTCAACCCAAGGTGGAGGCGAAAAACTGTTTTTT
many TRBD1 TRBJ2-5 TRBV20-1 CSANPGTGPQETQYF TGCAGTGCAAACCCCGGGACAGGACCTCAGGAGACCCAGTACTTC
many TRBD1 TRBJ1-3 TRBV5-1 CASSLLTGAGNTIYF TGCGCCAGCAGCTTACTTACAGGGGCTGGAAACACCATATATTTT